A selection of T cell receptor beta chains follows, all from one sample in a study of tumor-infiltrating lymphocytes in localized non-small cell lung cancer. Profiling relied on immunoSEQ multiplex PCR, and the TCRdb table lists in-frame clones only, not all of them. In the table there are around 12,000 clones, 70% to 90% of which are singletons. The sample consisted of uninvolved lung tissue not adjacent to the tumor. The receptors derive from a human donor with non-small cell lung cancer. CDR3s include the opening cysteine and the closing phenylalanine or tryptophan. Each record gives: J gene, V gene, clone size, D gene, CDR3 length, CDR3 DNA, CDR3 protein. A D gene is named only where the DNA matches it firmly. Clone size is not always given. Where it is, it says once, few, many or a class for expanded clones.

TRBJ2-1	TRBV29-1	few	-	12	TGCAGCGTTCGGCAGGGAGGCAATGAGCAGTTCTTC	CSVRQGGNEQFF
TRBJ2-7	TRBV13	-	-	12	TGTGCCAGCAGCCAAGGACGGGGAGAGCAGTACTTC	CASSQGRGEQYF
TRBJ2-3	TRBV5-1	-	TRBD1	15	TGCGCCAGCAGCTTGGAGGGGGCCCCCACAGATACGCAGTATTTT	CASSLEGAPTDTQYF
TRBJ2-5	TRBV6-1	once	TRBD2	15	TGTGCCAGCAGTGAGCACCCTAGCGGGCAAGAGACCCAGTACTTC	CASSEHPSGQETQYF
TRBJ1-5	TRBV30	-	-	13	TGTGCCTGGAGTGTAGGGCCTAAGAGGGCGCAGCATTTT	CAWSVGPKRAQHF
TRBJ2-3	TRBV6-5	once	-	16	TGTGCCAGCAGTTACGTTGCGGGGGCGATCACAGATACGCAGTATTTT	CASSYVAGAITDTQYF
TRBJ1-6	TRBV28	once	TRBD1	17	TGTGCCAGCAGGACAGGGGGGGCTAGGTCCTATAATTCACCCCTCCACTTT	CASRTGGARSYNSPLHF
TRBJ1-2	TRBV30	-	-	13	TGTGCCTGGAGTGTACCGGTAGTCTATGGCTACACCTTC	CAWSVPVVYGYTF
TRBJ1-4	TRBV11-2	-	-	16	TGTGCCAGCAGCCCCGGCCAGGGACGGCTTAATGAAAAACTGTTTTTT	CASSPGQGRLNEKLFF
TRBJ1-5	TRBV7-9	-	-	15	TGTGCCAGCAGCGCGGGATGGGGTGGTCATCAGCCCCAGCATTTT	CASSAGWGGHQPQHF
TRBJ1-1	TRBV15	few	TRBD1	14	TGTGCCACCAGCAGGGGACAGAAGAACACTGAAGCTTTCTTT	CATSRGQKNTEAFF
TRBJ2-3	TRBV19	-	TRBD2	14	TGTGCCAGTAGTATGAGCGGGGCCACAGATACGCAGTATTTT	CASSMSGATDTQYF
TRBJ2-5	TRBV7-2	-	-	11	TGTGCCAGCAGCTTAGGGCGGACCCAGTACTTC	CASSLGRTQYF
TRBJ2-1	TRBV2	-	TRBD1	15	TGTGCCAGCAGTCAAAGGGACAGGGGATACAATGAGCAGTTCTTC	CASSQRDRGYNEQFF
TRBJ2-3	TRBV18	-	TRBD1	14	TGTGCCAGCTCGCGAGGACAGGGGGCAGATACGCAGTATTTT	CASSRGQGADTQYF
TRBJ2-7	TRBV7-9	-	-	11	TGTGCCAGCAGCACAGGCTACGAGCAGTACTTC	CASSTGYEQYF
TRBJ1-4	TRBV6-1	-	-	16	TGTGCCAGCAGGGAACCCACGGGGGTGGGTAATGAAAAACTGTTTTTT	CASREPTGVGNEKLFF
TRBJ2-5	TRBV19	-	-	15	TGTGCCAGTAGTCCCCGGGCGGGGCCTGAGGGTATCCAGTACTTC	CASSPRAGPEGIQYF
TRBJ2-2	TRBV6-5	-	-	15	TGTGCCAGCAGTTACGAGGTACAGAACACCGGGGAGCTGTTTTTT	CASSYEVQNTGELFF
TRBJ2-1	TRBV10-1	few	TRBD2	17	TGCGCCAGCCGGCTGGACGGGAGGGCCATAGTGGGAAATGAGCAGTTCTTC	CASRLDGRAIVGNEQFF
TRBJ1-1	TRBV5-1	-	-	17	TGCGCCAGCAGCGCCACTCCGGGACTCGCCATGAACACTGAAGCTTTCTTT	CASSATPGLAMNTEAFF
TRBJ1-3	TRBV6-1	-	TRBD1	16	TGTGCCAGCAGTGGGGGACAGACGCACTCTGGAAACACCATATATTTT	CASSGGQTHSGNTIYF
TRBJ1-1	TRBV6-1	-	-	13	TGTGCCAGCAGTGAGTCGTCTCGGAGTGAAGCTTTCTTT	CASSESSRSEAFF
TRBJ2-7	TRBV10-3	once	-	14	TGTGCCATCAGTGGAGGCAGCGGATCCTACGAGCAGTACTTC	CAISGGSGSYEQYF
TRBJ1-1	TRBV30	-	TRBD1	14	TGTGCCTGGAGCGTAGGACAGGGGGACACTGAAGCTTTCTTT	CAWSVGQGDTEAFF
TRBJ2-5	TRBV28	-	-	14	TGTGCCAGCAGGCCTGCGGGGAACCAAGAGACCCAGTACTTC	CASRPAGNQETQYF
TRBJ1-3	TRBV11-1	-	-	16	TGTGCCAGCAGCTCATCCGGGACCTACTCTGGAAACACCATATATTTT	CASSSSGTYSGNTIYF
TRBJ2-1	TRBV30	-	TRBD1	14	TGTGCCTGGAGTCCACAGGGGTTTAGTAATGAGCAGTTCTTC	CAWSPQGFSNEQFF
TRBJ1-2	TRBV28	-	-	12	TGTGCCAGCAGTTTATCAGGCCCGACCTCCACCTTC	CASSLSGPTSTF
TRBJ2-7	TRBV30	few	TRBD1	14	TGTGCCTGGACTGCCGGGACAGTAACCTACGAGCAGTACTTC	CAWTAGTVTYEQYF
TRBJ2-2	TRBV10-3	-	-	15	TGTGCCATCAGTGAGTCGGAAAAGAACACCGGGGAGCTGTTTTTT	CAISESEKNTGELFF
TRBJ2-7	TRBV5-6	-	-	15	TGTGCCAGCAGCCAATTATTCGCCCGAGCCTACGAGCAGTACTTC	CASSQLFARAYEQYF
TRBJ1-1	TRBV30	-	-	17	TGTGCCTGGACGGGGGGGACACGGGGGGATGTGAACACTGAAGCTTTCTTT	CAWTGGTRGDVNTEAFF
TRBJ2-3	TRBV9	-	-	13	TGTGCCAGCAGCGGGGGGGCGAAAGATACGCAGTATTTT	CASSGGAKDTQYF
TRBJ2-6	TRBV14	-	TRBD2	20	TGTGCCAGCAGCGCACTGAAGACTAGCGGGAGGTCTTACGGGGCCAACGTCCTGACTTTC	CASSALKTSGRSYGANVLTF
TRBJ2-1	TRBV7-2	-	TRBD2	14	TGTGCCAGCCTCCCCCCGGGACTAGCGGGGGGCCAGTTCTTC	CASLPPGLAGGQFF
TRBJ2-2	TRBV7-2	-	TRBD1	16	TGTGCCAGCAGCTTAGCAGGGGGCGTCGTTCCCGGGGAGCTGTTTTTT	CASSLAGGVVPGELFF
TRBJ1-2	TRBV5-4	-	TRBD1	15	TGTGCCAGCAGCTTGAGTGGCAGGGGGAACTATGGCTACACCTTC	CASSLSGRGNYGYTF
TRBJ1-4	TRBV7-6	-	-	14	TGTGCCAGCAGCTATGGGGGGGTTGGTGAAAAACTGTTTTTT	CASSYGGVGEKLFF
TRBJ2-3	TRBV6-6	-	TRBD1	15	TGTGCCAGCGAATCCGGGACAGGGGGCACAGATACGCAGTATTTT	CASESGTGGTDTQYF
TRBJ2-4	TRBV6-1	once	TRBD2	16	TGTGCCAGCAGTGAACCGACGGGACTAGCGGGGGCTGACAAGTACTTC	CASSEPTGLAGADKYF
TRBJ1-2	TRBV5-5	-	-	12	TGTGCCAGCAGCAGGGACGTCGGTGGCTACACCTTC	CASSRDVGGYTF
TRBJ2-7	TRBV18	-	TRBD1	14	TGTGCCAGCTCACCCCCGGGACAGGGATACGAGCAGTACTTC	CASSPPGQGYEQYF
TRBJ2-7	TRBV30	-	-	12	TGTGCCTGGAGCCCGGTGAACACGGTGCAGTACTTC	CAWSPVNTVQYF
TRBJ1-5	TRBV6-1	-	-	15	TGTGCCAGCAGTGAACCGAGCTATAGCAATCAGCCCCAGCATTTT	CASSEPSYSNQPQHF
TRBJ2-1	TRBV9	-	TRBD2	16	TGTGCCAGCAGCCCGCGAACCGGGACTAGCGGGTCGGAGCAGTTCTTC	CASSPRTGTSGSEQFF
TRBJ2-7	TRBV2	-	TRBD2	12	TGTGCCAGCGCCGGACTAGTGTACGAGCAGTACTTC	CASAGLVYEQYF
TRBJ1-1	TRBV7-6	once	TRBD1	15	TGTGCCAGCAGCCCTGGACAGGGAGGGTACACTGAAGCTTTCTTT	CASSPGQGGYTEAFF